This T cell receptor (beta chain) emerged from a study of T-cell memory formation after mild COVID-19. Study as a whole: Largely donor-specific sequence clusters came from a couple of donors.

This CDR3 contains 14 residues. Trimming at V came to 4 bases and at J to 5 bases, leaving 3 bases not matched to a gene. The germline V gene encodes CDR1 ENHRY and CDR2 SYGVKD. The study's findings and limits: Clones which contracted sat mainly in CM and EM if CD4+, and in EMRA if CD8+.

TCRdb analysed the 5' RACE reads with MiXCR anew, one entry per CDR3 protein. The sample records about 190,000 distinct CDR3 sequences, approximately 16% being singletons. Concerning this clonotype itself: Its target is unknown.

The V gene is TRBV10-3, the J gene TRBJ2-2; TRBD1 matches at 8 bases. The source is an adult woman who had mild COVID-19 (a few samples of this study predate the infection). Cell type and time point are not known. Material: PBMCs or a T cell subset sorted from them (not recorded which). Here the CDR3 DNA reads TGTGCCATCAGTGGACAGGGGAAGACCGGGGAGCTGTTTTTT. Amino acids: CAISGQGKTGELFF.